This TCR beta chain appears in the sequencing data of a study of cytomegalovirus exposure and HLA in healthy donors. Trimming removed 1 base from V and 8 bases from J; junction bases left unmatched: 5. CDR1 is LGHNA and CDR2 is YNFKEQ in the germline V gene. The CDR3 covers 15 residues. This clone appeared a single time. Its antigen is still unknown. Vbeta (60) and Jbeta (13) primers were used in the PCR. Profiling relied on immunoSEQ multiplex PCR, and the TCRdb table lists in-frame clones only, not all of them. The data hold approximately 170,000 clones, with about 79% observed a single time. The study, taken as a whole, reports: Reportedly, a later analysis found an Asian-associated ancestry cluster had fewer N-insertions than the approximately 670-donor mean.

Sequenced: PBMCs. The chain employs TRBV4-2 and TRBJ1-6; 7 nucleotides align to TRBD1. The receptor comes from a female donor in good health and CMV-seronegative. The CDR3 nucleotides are TGTGCCAGCAGCCAAGGAGGGGGCAGTGATTCACCCCTCCACTTT. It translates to CASSQGGGSDSPLHF.